This T cell receptor beta chain was sequenced in a study of blood T cell repertoires in COVID-19. Germline V gene sequence: CDR1 SGHDT, CDR2 YYEEEE. The CDR3 has 13 amino acids. Trimming removed 1 base at V and 5 bases at J, with 9 bases between. In its sample, this clone was seen a few times. Participant age was roughly 18 to 90 years, and participants resided in fewer than 25 US areas. Cohort 3 recovered donors had two negative PCRs, clearance, or symptom resolution. Per the original methods: Reference gene primer amplification yielded estimated nucleated cell counts. Clones were sequenced by immunoSEQ multiplex PCR, and TCRdb holds only the in-frame ones, with some missing. The V and J calls and clone size come from that table; D and trimming were worked out from the DNA. The repertoire holds approximately 300,000 clones, about 89% seen once, with about 2.7% in the top ten.

The chain couples TRBV5-6 to TRBJ1-1; D is ambiguous. The TCR sequence derives from a woman aged 18 to 35 who had recovered from COVID-19. Input material: PBMCs or T cells enriched from blood (not recorded which). In nucleotides, the CDR3 is TGTGCCAGCAGCTTGATCCGGGGAACTGAAGCTTTCTTT. As protein: CASSLIRGTEAFF.